This is a list of T cell receptor beta chains from one sample in a study of blood T cell repertoires in COVID-19. TCRdb's copy holds only in-frame clones and misses some; the assay was immunoSEQ multiplex PCR. Of about 220,000 clones listed, 80% to 90% are singletons. The sequencing sample was made of PBMCs or T cells enriched from blood (not recorded which). These receptors were obtained from a woman under 30 in a cohort exposed to, infected with or recovered from COVID-19 (not recorded which). Both conserved end residues are part of each CDR3. The D gene is left open where the match is weak. Not all rows give a size; the values are once, few, many and, for expanded clones, a class.

j_call: TRBJ2-5; d_call: -; clone_size: once; v_call: TRBV15; cdr3_aa: CATSPRPDLGVKETQYF; cdr3_nt: TGTGCCACCAGCCCCCGCCCCGACTTAGGGGTTAAAGAGACCCAGTACTTC
j_call: TRBJ2-1; d_call: TRBD2; clone_size: -; v_call: TRBV11-2; cdr3_aa: CASTRAAGAFPYNEQFF; cdr3_nt: TGTGCCAGCACAAGGGCGGCGGGAGCATTCCCCTACAATGAGCAGTTCTTC
j_call: TRBJ2-3; d_call: TRBD1; clone_size: -; v_call: TRBV7-3; cdr3_aa: CASSGQAEADTQYF; cdr3_nt: TGTGCCAGCTCCGGACAGGCAGAAGCAGATACGCAGTATTTT
j_call: TRBJ1-1; d_call: -; clone_size: -; v_call: TRBV10-1; cdr3_aa: CASSESTGGGLEAFF; cdr3_nt: TGCGCCAGCAGTGAGTCTACGGGGGGGGGCCTTGAAGCTTTCTTT
j_call: TRBJ2-1; d_call: -; clone_size: -; v_call: TRBV2; cdr3_aa: CASSVGQYNEQFF; cdr3_nt: TGTGCCAGCAGTGTGGGGCAGTACAATGAGCAGTTCTTC
j_call: TRBJ1-1; d_call: -; clone_size: many; v_call: TRBV5-4; cdr3_aa: CASSSGQTNTEAFF; cdr3_nt: TGTGCCAGCAGCTCAGGACAGACGAACACTGAAGCTTTCTTT
j_call: TRBJ1-1; d_call: TRBD1; clone_size: -; v_call: TRBV5-4; cdr3_aa: CASSSRDREEAFF; cdr3_nt: TGTGCCAGCAGCTCCCGTGACAGGGAGGAAGCTTTCTTT
j_call: TRBJ1-3; d_call: TRBD1; clone_size: -; v_call: TRBV19; cdr3_aa: CASTDRGRENTIYF; cdr3_nt: TGTGCCAGTACCGACAGGGGGCGGGAAAACACCATATATTTT
j_call: TRBJ2-2; d_call: -; clone_size: -; v_call: TRBV9; cdr3_aa: CASSSFGVAGELFF; cdr3_nt: TGTGCCAGCAGCTCCTTCGGGGTGGCCGGGGAGCTGTTTTTT
j_call: TRBJ2-7; d_call: -; clone_size: -; v_call: TRBV6-5; cdr3_aa: CASSLGGGLYEQYF; cdr3_nt: TGTGCCAGCAGTCTAGGGGGGGGACTCTACGAGCAGTACTTC
j_call: TRBJ1-2; d_call: TRBD1; clone_size: -; v_call: TRBV9; cdr3_aa: CASSVEDRGYGYTF; cdr3_nt: TGTGCCAGCAGCGTAGAGGACAGGGGCTATGGCTACACCTTC
j_call: TRBJ2-7; d_call: -; clone_size: -; v_call: TRBV7-7; cdr3_aa: CASSLSTGRDYEQYF; cdr3_nt: TGTGCTAGCAGCTTAAGCACAGGGAGGGACTACGAGCAGTACTTC
j_call: TRBJ2-1; d_call: -; clone_size: -; v_call: TRBV28; cdr3_aa: CASSSLEEQFF; cdr3_nt: TGTGCCAGCAGTTCGCTTGAGGAGCAGTTCTTC
j_call: TRBJ1-1; d_call: -; clone_size: few; v_call: TRBV3-1/TRBV3-2; cdr3_aa: CASSQDSSGVGTEAFF; cdr3_nt: TGTGCCAGCAGCCAAGATAGTTCGGGAGTCGGAACTGAAGCTTTCTTT
j_call: TRBJ1-3; d_call: TRBD1; clone_size: -; v_call: TRBV7-9; cdr3_aa: CASSLTGQGDKDTIYF; cdr3_nt: TGTGCCAGCAGCTTAACAGGACAGGGGGATAAGGACACCATATATTTT
j_call: TRBJ1-2; d_call: TRBD1; clone_size: -; v_call: TRBV10-2; cdr3_aa: CASSGRGQGLGEGYTF; cdr3_nt: TGCGCCAGCAGTGGCCGCGGACAGGGCCTCGGTGAAGGCTACACCTTC